The 10 T cell receptor beta chains reported below all come from one sample, sequenced in a study of T cells expressing NK-cell markers. Using the 5' RACE reads, TCRdb records one entry per CDR3 protein without DNA. The sample yields hundreds of thousands of distinct CDR3 sequences, of which the top ten take up under 7.5%. Specimen: blood T cells: a sorted CD56 or NKG2C T cell subset, CD4+ or CD8+ T cells, or bulk PBMC T cells (not recorded which). The receptors originated from a woman between 18 and 75 years old in good health.

CDR3 residues: CASSQDREVETQYF. V and J are TRBV4-2 and TRBJ2-3. Germline V CDR1 and CDR2: LGHNA, YNFKEQ. CDR3 length: 14 amino acids.

The chain employs TRBV4-1 and TRBJ2-7; TCRdb reports TRBD1, a call that lacks DNA to check it against. This CDR3 has 14 residues. Looked up from germline, CDR1 is MGHRA and CDR2 is YSYEKL. This CDR3 reads CASSRTGPSYEQYF.

CDR3: CASSKGPSPDTEAFF. The V gene is TRBV7-2, the J gene TRBJ1-1. The CDR3 totals 15 residues. The germline gives CDR1 SGHTA, CDR2 FQGNSA. Full variable domain (remainder filled in from reference TRBV7-2 and TRBJ1-1): GAGVSQSPSNKVTEKGKDVELRCDPISGHTALYWYRQSLGQGLEFLIYFQGNSAPDKSGLPSDRFSAERTGGSVSTLTIQRTQQEDSAVYLCASSKGPSPDTEAFFGQGTRLTVV.

This chain uses TRBV20-1 with TRBJ2-5; the D gene TCRdb calls, TRBD2, cannot be checked with no DNA. From germline, CDR1 is DFQATT and CDR2 SNEGSKA (reference sequence). The CDR3 has 13 amino acids. The CDR3: CSARGEIQETQYF.

The CDR3 loop is CASSPTWVGSGNSPLHF. J is TRBJ1-6 and V is TRBV7-3. The CDR3 runs 17 residues. Germline CDR1 reads SGHTA; CDR2 reads FQGTGA.

V usage is TRBV9 and J usage is TRBJ1-2; the TCRdb D gene call, TRBD1, has no DNA to confirm it. CDR1 is SGDLS, CDR2 YYNGEE, per germline. The CDR3 is made up of 13 amino acids. The CDR3 loop is CASSQGQDYGYTF.

The chain couples TRBV7-2 to TRBJ2-1; TCRdb outputs TRBD2, but without DNA this stays unchecked. Germline CDR1 SGHTA, CDR2 FQGNSA. The CDR3 runs 15 residues. The CDR3 loop reads CASSSLAGLFDEQFF.

This chain joins TRBV27 and TRBJ2-5; TCRdb indicates TRBD2, and absent DNA this call remains unverified. The CDR3 consists of 15 residues. Germline CDR1 and CDR2: MNHEY and SMNVEV (reference sequence). CDR3 residues: CASSFDTGRQETQYF.

The CDR3 reads CASSYSPWAGVGEQYF. This chain connects TRBV6-5 to TRBJ2-7; TCRdb reports TRBD2, a call that lacks DNA to check it against. This CDR3 is built from 16 residues. Germline values: CDR1 MNHEY, CDR2 SVGAGI.

This chain connects TRBV12-3 or TRBV12-4 to TRBJ1-3. The CDR3 contains 14 residues. The chain's CDR3 is CNQGEGSFGNTIYF.